This TCR beta chain was documented in a study of blood T cells in healthy people across ages (dated by TCRdb to between 2014 and 2016). Context from the whole study: Template switching captured roughly one uniquely barcoded TCR beta cDNA molecule per two T cells in model experiments. To avoid experimental bias, donors of different ages were randomly spread across the sequencing lanes. Donors were grouped into four age groups: young (average roughly 16 years), middle-aged (39), aged (around 60) and long-lived (around 80). The study measured age-related changes in TCR beta repertoire diversity using deep sequencing normalized with unique cDNA molecular identifiers. Two additional independent replicas of 1 million unique cDNA reads from the same blood draw were analyzed for two donors (one aged 18 to 29 and one aged 80 or older).

The method behind the library was 5' RACE. These reads were obtained on an Illumina HiSeq 2500. A second PCR of about 6 to 12 cycles was run with a J-beta primer mix and a sample-barcoded 5' primer. Each TCR beta cDNA molecule received a unique molecular identifier from a template-switch 5' adaptor carrying 12 random nucleotides. Each sample yielded at least 2.5 million CDR3-containing paired-end reads. First-strand cDNA was synthesized from all RNA with the Mint cDNA synthesis kit, primed by a TRBC-specific oligonucleotide. All cDNA was treated with uracil-DNA glycosylase and then went through a first 18-cycle PCR with the universal primers M1SS and BC2_uni_R. The paper's data handling went like this. Normalization of each sample was performed by random selection of 1 million high-quality reads, each carrying a distinct molecular identifier. Instead of being binned into consensus sequences, reads that shared molecular identifiers were thrown out. MiTCR, with a Q25 quality threshold and the strictest error-elimination algorithm, was used for CDR3 identification, clonotype clustering and error correction. A nonparametric unseen species model with Euler transformation was used to estimate a lower bound on total TCR beta diversity. Starting from the raw public reads, TCRdb applied fastp trimming at Q25, assembled clones with MiXCR and retained in-frame beta chains. Records with the same CDR3 protein are collapsed into one entry carrying the most frequent genes and DNA. TCRdb, rather than the study authors, made the V and J calls. The sample has about 1,800,000 distinct CDR3 sequences on record, about 30% of them singletons. About 8% of the sample goes to the ten largest clones.

V was cut back by 7 bases and J by 3 bases, leaving a gap of 7 bases between them. CDR1 MDHEN and CDR2 SYDVKM were looked up in the germline V gene. Reading from cysteine to phenylalanine, the CDR3 counts 11 amino acids. Of all the DNA, just the CDR3 is kept, 33 bases in frame from base 1. The donors were roughly 39 Caucasian individuals from Russia, aged roughly 6 to 100 years, who were systemically healthy. Roughly 9.5 milliliters of peripheral blood were drawn from each donor into EDTA-treated Vacutainer tubes. Ficoll-Paque density-gradient centrifugation was used to isolate PBMCs, with at least 6.5 million per sample. Total RNA, at least 5 micrograms per sample, was extracted from PBMCs with Trizol reagent. For every donor, an aliquot of PBMCs went through flow cytometry to measure the percentages of naive CD45RAhigh/CD27high T cells. Broad study findings and their caveats: Compared with the aged group, the long-lived group had more naive CD4+ T cells, fewer expanded clones and increased TCR diversity, a pattern suggesting age selection. Because donor CMV infection status was unknown, age-related changes in expanded clonotypes were potentially confounded. Observed TCR beta diversity per million T cells fell roughly linearly with age, and a significant reduction was already apparent by age roughly 40. Estimates of total diversity from one million sequenced T cells were regarded as lower bounds and underestimates. Because profiling used bulk unsorted PBMCs, naive and antigen-experienced compartments could not be compared conclusively. There was a strong correlation between observed TCR beta diversity and the percentage of naive T cells measured by flow cytometry.

This clonotype was seen a few times. Its antigen specificity is not known. No quality values exist for individual bases; no much larger clone is one base distant. The chain uses TRBV28 and TRBJ2-7; a confident D gene designation cannot be given. What was sequenced was blood. The TCR comes from a woman in her 30s in good health. CDR3 loop: CASTSLYEQYF. The DNA reads as follows: TGTGCCAGCACTTCTCTCTACGAGCAGTACTTC.